Shown below are 8 T cell receptor beta chains from a single sample sequenced in a study of blood T cell repertoires in COVID-19. Sequencing was performed with immunoSEQ multiplex PCR; in TCRdb, only in-frame clones are kept and a portion is missing. The table shows roughly 100,000 clones, with around 86% occurring only once. Sequencing was done on a sample of peripheral blood. These receptors came from a man aged 45-65 years with acute or convalescent COVID-19.

V and J are TRBV5-1 and TRBJ1-3, with D maybe TRBD1 (5 bases). The ends were cut back, 0 bases at V and 9 bases at J, with 16 bases in the middle. This CDR3 contains 15 residues. Germline CDR1 and CDR2: SGHRS and YFSETQ. This CDR3 is CASSLAPAGGGTIYF. The CDR3 DNA is TGCGCCAGCAGCTTGGCCCCAGCCGGGGGAGGCACCATATATTTT.

This clone was recorded a few times. J is TRBJ2-7 and V is TRBV7-6, with 9 bases identical to TRBD1. Losses at the gene ends were 3 bases for V and 5 bases for J; bases not matched to a gene: 2. Germline values: CDR1 SGHVS, CDR2 FNYEAQ. The CDR3 has 13 residues. CDR3 residues: CASSFTGGHEQYF. CDR3 bases: TGTGCCAGCAGCTTTACAGGGGGCCACGAGCAGTACTTC.

The chain couples TRBV20-1 to TRBJ2-3; D unclear. This CDR3 contains 11 residues. V dropped 3 bases and J dropped 5 bases, with 6 bases sitting between them. Germline V gene data show CDR1 as DFQATT and CDR2 as SNEGSKA (reference sequence). The CDR3 nucleotides are TGCAGTGCTAGCTCGCGAGATACGCAGTATTTT. It yields the protein CSASSRDTQYF.

This chain connects TRBV6-5 to TRBJ2-4; 7 bases are shared with TRBD2. The V gene's germline CDR1 is MNHEY and CDR2 SVGAGI. The CDR3 covers 16 residues. Trimming took 0 bases from V and 7 from J; bases not matched to a gene: 9. Here the CDR3 reads CASSYSGGGGTNIQYF. The CDR3 DNA follows: TGTGCCAGCAGTTACTCGGGTGGGGGAGGGACGAACATTCAGTACTTC.

J is TRBJ1-2 and V is TRBV18; unclear D gene. V was pared by 2 bases and J by 2 bases, with 6 bases between. Germline CDR1 KGHSH, CDR2 LQKENI. This CDR3 has 13 amino acids. Written as DNA, the CDR3 is TGTGCCAGCTCACCAGTGGAGAACTATGGCTACACCTTC. Its translation: CASSPVENYGYTF.

The CDR3 region has the DNA TGTGCCAGCAGCCCTAGGTACGGGAGCTCCGTCGAGCAGTACTTC. Amino acid sequence: CASSPRYGSSVEQYF. The J gene is TRBJ2-7, the V gene TRBV11-2; TRBD2 might be the D (6 bases). The germline gives CDR1 SGHAT, CDR2 FQNNGV. Trimming stripped 5 bases from V and 6 bases from J, with 20 bases between. This CDR3 has 15 residues. Looking up the rest from reference TRBV11-2 and TRBJ2-7 gives the full variable domain: EAGVAQSPRYKIIEKRQSVAFWCNPISGHATLYWYQQILGQGPKLLIQFQNNGVVDDSQLPKDRFSAERLKGVDSTLKIQPAKLEDSAVYLCASSPRYGSSVEQYFGPGTRLTVT.

V and J are TRBV4-1 and TRBJ2-5; 9 bases match TRBD1. The length of the CDR3 is 14 residues. Looked up from germline, CDR1 is MGHRA and CDR2 is YSYEKL. Germline trimming cut 8 bases from V and 3 bases from J; bases unmatched to any gene: 7. CDR3 bases: TGCGCCAGCCGAAGGACAGGGGCTGAAGAGACCCAGTACTTC. Its protein product is CASRRTGAEETQYF.

The CDR3 sequence is CASTESERDEQFF. In DNA form, the CDR3 reads TGTGCCAGCACCGAAAGTGAGCGCGATGAGCAGTTCTTC. The genes are TRBV6-5 and TRBJ2-1; no definite D call. The germline gives CDR1 MNHEY, CDR2 SVGAGI. Trimming left V 7 bases short and J 8 bases short, with 15 bases between. The CDR3 has 13 amino acids.